This TCR beta chain emerged from a study of blood T cells in healthy people across ages. Together with a sample-barcoded 5' primer, a J-beta primer mix was included in a second PCR lasting roughly 7 to 11 cycles. TCRdb recomputed calls from the 5' RACE reads with MiXCR, one row per CDR3 protein. Of about 1 million distinct CDR3 sequences detected, 45% appear once; the ten largest clones hold approximately 20%. The clonotype originates from an older woman in good health. Sample: blood.

CDR3 coding DNA: TGTGCCAGCAGCCAAGTGATTTCTGGGGGGCGAGAATCGTATGGCTACACCTTC. As protein: CASSQVISGGRESYGYTF. This chain connects TRBV14 to TRBJ1-2; a weak D match, TRBD1 (6 bases). This CDR3 region has 18 residues. From germline, CDR1 is SGHDN and CDR2 FVKESK. Between the trimmed V and J ends, which lost 1 base and 5 bases, there was a span of 23 bases.